One and the same sample provided the 22 T cell receptor beta chains below, sequenced in a study of control samples from healthy donors and cancer patients (dated by TCRdb to about 2020). The protocol used for the library was the immunoSEQ multiplex PCR assay. The source is immuneACCESS, and TCRdb retained only in-frame sequences with V and J called. Part of the clones is not carried over; for the studies checked, unresolved V genes explain less than half of this, and the remainder is unexplained. The sample yields tens of thousands of clones; roughly 90% were counted once. The ten largest clones take up over 1.5% of the sample. Sequenced material: PBMCs. These receptors all stem from a woman in her sixties or seventies with head and neck cancer.

The chain is built from TRBV7-8 and TRBJ1-3, with D perhaps matching TRBD1 (5 bases). Trimming cost V 1 base and J 0 bases, with 10 bases left between them. Germline assignment: CDR1 SGHVS and CDR2 FQNEAQ. CDR3 length: 16 residues. The CDR3 loop reads CASSLGQTISGNTIYF. The CDR3 nucleotides are TGTGCCAGCAGCTTAGGACAGACAATCTCTGGAAACACCATATATTTT.

The gene calls are TRBV3-1 (or the pseudogene TRBV3-2) and TRBJ1-2; no firm D call. The CDR3 runs to 16 residues. Germline V gene sequence: CDR1 LGHDT, CDR2 YNNKEL (reference sequence). Trimming left V 2 bases short and J 8 bases short, with 21 bases between. CDR3 sequence reads: CASSQLDAGRKEGYTF. The CDR3 DNA reads TGTGCCAGCAGCCAACTCGACGCGGGAAGAAAAGAAGGCTACACCTTC.

The genes are TRBV30 and TRBJ2-6, with 10 nucleotides matching TRBD1. The germline V gene encodes CDR1 GTSNPN and CDR2 SVGIG (reference sequence). The V gene end was trimmed by 4 bases and the J gene end by 1 base; junction bases not matched to a gene: 7. The CDR3 extends over 17 amino acids. CDR3 region: CAWITGQGLSGANVLTF. CDR3 bases: TGTGCCTGGATAACGGGACAGGGGTTGTCTGGGGCCAACGTCCTGACTTTC.

The chain employs TRBV5-1 and TRBJ2-1; D may be TRBD2 (6 bases). Trimming stripped 7 bases from V and 2 bases from J, with 10 bases between. Germline CDR1 and CDR2: SGHRS and YFSETQ. The CDR3 is made up of 13 amino acids. The CDR3: CASGTDPYNEQFF. The CDR3 coding sequence is TGCGCCAGCGGGACTGATCCCTACAATGAGCAGTTCTTC. Drawing the rest from reference TRBV5-1 and TRBJ2-1, the complete variable domain is KAGVTQTPRYLIKTRGQQVTLSCSPISGHRSVSWYQQTPGQGLQFLFEYFSETQRNKGNFPGRFSGRQFSNSRSEMNVSTLELGDSALYLCASGTDPYNEQFFGPGTRLTVL.

V is TRBV28 and J is TRBJ1-4; no clear D gene. CDR1 is MDHEN and CDR2 is SYDVKM in the germline V gene. The V and J ends lost 5 bases and 0 bases respectively, with 13 bases between them. CDR3 length: 16 residues. The CDR3 DNA is TGTGCCAGCAGTGGCGGGGTCCTTGCAACTAATGAAAAACTGTTTTTT. Amino acid sequence: CASSGGVLATNEKLFF.

About this clone itself: The junction does not match germline at one end; this may be a read error. The chain uses TRBV28 and TRBJ2-1; 10 nucleotides align to TRBD2. The CDR3 sequence is 17 residues long. The germline V gene encodes CDR1 MDHEN and CDR2 SYDVKM. This CDR3 is CANSLYSGRLSRDEQFF. The CDR3 bases are TGTGCCAACAGTTTATATAGCGGGAGGCTCTCACGGGATGAGCAGTTCTTC.

This clone was observed once. One end of the junction varies from germline; a read error may be responsible. The J gene is TRBJ2-3, the V gene TRBV7-7; TRBD1 matches at 9 bases. CDR1 and CDR2 from the germline V gene are SSHAT and FNYEAQ (reference sequence). CDR3 length: 16 residues. CDR3 protein: CASSLATGGGTDTQYF. The CDR3 DNA is TGTGCTAGCAGCTTAGCGACAGGGGGGGGCACAGATACGCAGTATTTT. Looking up the rest from reference TRBV7-7 and TRBJ2-3 gives the full variable domain: GAGVSQSPRYKVTKRGQDVTLRCDPISSHATLYWYQQALGQGPEFLTYFNYEAQPDKSGLPSDRFSAERPEGSISTLTIQRTEQRDSAMYRCASSLATGGGTDTQYFGPGTRLTVL.

The V and J genes are TRBV7-2 and TRBJ1-1; weak D call: TRBD1 (6 bases). The germline V gene encodes CDR1 SGHTA and CDR2 FQGNSA. CDR3 length: 15 residues. Trimming pared 5 bases from V and 9 bases from J, leaving 22 bases between. In DNA form, the CDR3 reads TGTGCCAGCAGCCCAAATCTCGGGGGGGCACAACAAGCTTTCTTT. It is translated as CASSPNLGGAQQAFF.

This chain uses TRBV7-9 with TRBJ2-7; 11 bases fit TRBD2. The germline V gene has CDR1 SEHNR and CDR2 FQNEAQ (reference sequence). The CDR3 has 16 residues. Trimming at V came to 3 bases and at J to 4 bases, leaving 8 bases not matched to a gene. CDR3 protein: CASSFLLAGGFYEQYF. For the CDR3, the DNA is TGTGCCAGCAGCTTCCTCCTAGCGGGGGGTTTTTACGAGCAGTACTTC.

This sequence joins TRBV19 and TRBJ2-1; 12 bases agree with TRBD2. From germline, CDR1 is LNHDA and CDR2 SQIVND (reference sequence). V dropped 5 bases and J dropped 4; count of bases not matched to a gene: 6. This CDR3 spans 16 amino acids. The CDR3 DNA reads TGTGCCAGTAGTTCACGGACTAGCGGGGCATACAATGAGCAGTTCTTC. Translated: CASSSRTSGAYNEQFF.

The chain has TRBV24-1 and TRBJ1-5, with 7 bases fitting TRBD1. CDR1 and CDR2 (germline): KGHDR, SFDVKD. This CDR3 has 14 amino acids. J lost 2 bases, V lost 6 bases, and 3 bases had no gene match. CDR3 coding DNA: TGTGCCACCAGTTCAGGGGGTGGCAATCAGCCCCAGCATTTT. This gives the protein CATSSGGGNQPQHF.

This chain's CDR3 is CAWSGANQPQHF. The CDR3 DNA reads as TGTGCCTGGAGCGGGGCCAATCAGCCCCAGCATTTT. V usage is TRBV30 and J usage is TRBJ1-5, with D possibly TRBD1 on 5 matching bases. Germline V gives CDR1 GTSNPN, CDR2 SVGIG (reference sequence). CDR3 length: 12 residues. With 3 bases removed from V and 3 bases from J, the gap between germline ends came to 6 bases. The full variable domain, with the rest looked up from reference TRBV30 and TRBJ1-5, is SQTIHQWPATLVQPVGSPLSLECTVEGTSNPNLYWYRQAAGRGLQLLFYSVGIGQISSEVPQNLSASRPQDRQFILSSKKLLLSDSGFYLCAWSGANQPQHFGDGTRLSIL.

The V and J genes are TRBV7-8 and TRBJ1-5; the D gene is possibly TRBD1 (5 bases). The V gene's germline CDR1 is SGHVS and CDR2 FQNEAQ. There are 16 residues in the CDR3. The V and J ends lost 2 bases and 5 bases respectively, with 16 bases between them. The CDR3 nucleotides are TGTGCCAGCAGCTTACGGCCAGCGGGAGGGGATCAGCCCCAGCATTTT. Encoded protein: CASSLRPAGGDQPQHF.

The genes are TRBV5-1 and TRBJ2-1; tentative D call: TRBD1 (6 bases). Trimming cost V 0 bases and J 6 bases, with 10 bases left between them. This CDR3 has 14 amino acids. Germline CDR1 reads SGHRS; CDR2 reads YFSETQ. CDR3 loop: CASSLVPGANEQFF. As DNA, the CDR3 is TGCGCCAGCAGCTTGGTCCCAGGGGCCAATGAGCAGTTCTTC. The whole variable domain, remainder taken from reference TRBV5-1 and TRBJ2-1, is KAGVTQTPRYLIKTRGQQVTLSCSPISGHRSVSWYQQTPGQGLQFLFEYFSETQRNKGNFPGRFSGRQFSNSRSEMNVSTLELGDSALYLCASSLVPGANEQFFGPGTRLTVL.

Comments on this clone: This sample includes further DNA sequences coding for the same CDR3. The genes are TRBV7-9 and TRBJ2-3, with unresolved D. Trimming cost V 3 bases and J 1 base, with 2 bases left between them. Germline loops: CDR1 SEHNR, CDR2 FQNEAQ (reference sequence). The CDR3 spans 12 residues. The CDR3 is CASSLGTDTQYF. The CDR3 DNA reads as TGTGCCAGCAGCTTGGGCACAGATACGCAGTATTTT.

This rearrangement joins TRBV19 to TRBJ1-2; D is possibly TRBD1 (5 bases). The CDR3 is 13 amino acids. Trimming removed 4 bases from V and 7 bases from J, with 13 bases in between. In germline, CDR1 is LNHDA, CDR2 SQIVND (reference sequence). CDR3 region: CASSNSGFSGYTF. For the CDR3, the DNA is TGTGCCAGTAGTAACTCAGGGTTTTCTGGCTACACCTTC. Supplemented by reference TRBV19 and TRBJ1-2, the full variable domain reads DGGITQSPKYLFRKEGQNVTLSCEQNLNHDAMYWYRQDPGQGLRLIYYSQIVNDFQKGDIAEGYSVSREKKESFPLTVTSAQKNPTAFYLCASSNSGFSGYTFGSGTRLTVV.

In its sample, this clone was seen a few times. The rearrangement links TRBV7-2 to TRBJ2-7; 7 nucleotides match TRBD1. The CDR3 length is 15 residues. The junction had 12 bases not matched to a gene; V was cut back by 4 bases and J by 6 bases. Germline V gene sequence: CDR1 SGHTA, CDR2 FQGNSA. CDR3 bases: TGTGCCAGCAGCTCTCAGACAGGGCAAACGGGCGAGCAGTACTTC. It codes for CASSSQTGQTGEQYF.

The V and J genes are TRBV23-1 and TRBJ2-1; D is possibly TRBD1 (5 bases). TRBV23-1 is classed as an ORF, of uncertain function. The CDR3 totals 17 residues. Deletions cut 0 bases from V and 1 base from J, with 13 bases between. As DNA, the CDR3 is TGCGCCAGCAGTCAATCGGGGTACAAGGGGTCCTACAATGAGCAGTTCTTC. Encoded protein: CASSQSGYKGSYNEQFF.

This clone was detected only once. V usage is TRBV3-1 (or the pseudogene TRBV3-2) and J usage is TRBJ2-7, with TRBD2 matching 8 bases. Per germline, CDR1 LGHDT and CDR2 YNNKEL (reference sequence). This CDR3 is built from 16 residues. Unmatched junction bases numbered 8, after V lost 4 bases and J lost 0 bases. CDR3: CASSLGLAGISYEQYF. The CDR3 DNA follows: TGTGCCAGCAGCCTAGGGTTAGCGGGGATCTCCTACGAGCAGTACTTC.

The chain couples TRBV10-3 to TRBJ1-1; 7 bases agree with TRBD1. The V segment lost 4 bases and the J segment 3 bases; nucleotides outside the gene matches: 14. Germline V gene sequence: CDR1 ENHRY, CDR2 SYGVKD. The CDR3 runs to 17 residues. The CDR3 here is CAISAQGTATSYTEAFF. In nucleotides, the CDR3 is TGTGCCATCAGTGCTCAAGGGACAGCTACTTCTTACACTGAAGCTTTCTTT.

This clone was detected a few times. This chain joins TRBV2 and TRBJ1-2; D gene unclear. Trimming pared 0 bases from V and 6 bases from J, leaving 23 bases between. The CDR3 is 18 residues long. From germline, CDR1 is SNHLY and CDR2 FYNNEI. The CDR3 loop reads CASSEARGEGAPPDGYTF. The CDR3 bases are TGTGCCAGCAGTGAAGCGCGTGGCGAGGGAGCCCCTCCCGATGGCTACACCTTC.

This clone appeared a single time. This rearrangement joins TRBV6-5 to TRBJ2-7; 7 bases match TRBD1. This CDR3 region has 13 residues. Germline V gene sequence: CDR1 MNHEY, CDR2 SVGAGI. Germline trimming cut 6 bases from V and 1 base from J; bases unmatched to any gene: 3. CDR3 in amino acids: CASRPTGSYEQYF. In DNA form, the CDR3 reads TGTGCCAGCAGACCGACAGGGTCCTACGAGCAGTACTTC.